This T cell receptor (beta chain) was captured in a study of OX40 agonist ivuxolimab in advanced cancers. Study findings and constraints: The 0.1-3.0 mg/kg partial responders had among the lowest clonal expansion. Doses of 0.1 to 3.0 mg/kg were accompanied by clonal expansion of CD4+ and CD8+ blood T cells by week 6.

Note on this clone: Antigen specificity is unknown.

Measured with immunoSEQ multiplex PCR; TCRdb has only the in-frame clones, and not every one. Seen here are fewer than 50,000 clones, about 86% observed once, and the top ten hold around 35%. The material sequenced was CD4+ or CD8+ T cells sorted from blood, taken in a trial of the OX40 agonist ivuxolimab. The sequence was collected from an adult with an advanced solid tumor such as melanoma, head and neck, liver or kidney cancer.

In DNA form, the CDR3 reads TGTGCCAGCAGCTCGACAGGGGTGACCTACGAGCAGTACTTC. Protein product: CASSSTGVTYEQYF. The chain recombines TRBV6-5 with TRBJ2-7; 8 bases fit TRBD1. This CDR3 has 14 amino acids. Germline V gene data show CDR1 as MNHEY and CDR2 as SVGAGI. The V and J ends lost 6 bases and 2 bases, in that order; junction bases with no gene match: 6.